Below, 5 T cell receptor beta chains from the same sample are listed, as sequenced in a study of blood T cell repertoires in COVID-19. The data were produced by immunoSEQ multiplex PCR, yet TCRdb's version contains in-frame clones alone and is incomplete. The sample shows more than 200,000 clones, roughly 90% of them seen only once. Specimen: peripheral blood. The source of these receptors is a woman between 45 and 60 years old with acute or convalescent COVID-19.

The chain uses TRBV6-2 or TRBV6-3 and TRBJ2-5; the D gene is possibly TRBD2 (5 bases). V dropped 5 bases and J dropped 1 base, with 17 bases sitting between them. The CDR3 consists of 16 residues. Germline values: CDR1 MNHEY, CDR2 SVGEGT. The CDR3 protein is CASSIGRGYFQETQYF. DNA for the CDR3: TGTGCCAGCAGTATAGGACGGGGATACTTCCAAGAGACCCAGTACTTC.

The chain uses TRBV21-1 and TRBJ1-3. TRBV21-1 is a listed pseudogene. This CDR3 is built from 15 residues. DNA of the CDR3: TGTGCCAGCAGCTTTTCTTGTCTACGTGGAAACACCATATATTTT. Amino acids: CASSFSCLRGNTIYF.

The chain has TRBV29-1 and TRBJ2-7; 7 positions match TRBD2. This CDR3 contains 13 residues. CDR1 SQVTM and CDR2 ANQGSEA come from the germline V gene. Losses at the gene ends were 5 bases for V and 1 base for J; bases not matched to a gene: 5. This CDR3 is CSVQAGLSYEQYF. CDR3 nucleotide sequence: TGCAGCGTTCAAGCGGGATTGTCCTACGAGCAGTACTTC.

This rearrangement joins TRBV9 to TRBJ2-7; no reliable D call. The CDR3 runs to 15 residues. Germline CDR1 and CDR2: SGDLS and YYNGEE. V was pared by 0 bases and J by 2 bases, with 12 bases between. CDR3 loop: CASSVGLTRTYEQYF. The CDR3 DNA reads as TGTGCCAGCAGCGTAGGACTTACCCGTACCTACGAGCAGTACTTC.

V and J are TRBV2 and TRBJ2-7; TRBD2 matches at 10 bases. The CDR3 length is 13 residues. Germline CDR1 SNHLY, CDR2 FYNNEI. V was clipped by 7 bases and J by 2 bases; unmatched bases: 2. DNA for the CDR3: TGTGCCAGCAAAGCGGGGGGGCCCTACGAGCAGTACTTC. Amino acid sequence: CASKAGGPYEQYF.